This TCR beta chain was documented in a study of technical replicates of blood from a few donors. Only in-frame clones appear in the TCRdb table, and some are missing; sequencing was by immunoSEQ multiplex PCR. The sample includes roughly 79,000 clones, approximately 93% of them seen just once. V was shortened by 2 bases and J by 0 bases, with 14 bases between the two germline ends. Germline CDR1 reads SGHNT; CDR2 reads YYREEE (reference sequence). The CDR3 extends over 16 amino acids. The chain carries TRBV5-4 and TRBJ1-2; possibly TRBD1 for D (6 bases). The sequence derives from a human donor in good health. Sequencing was done on a sample of T cells isolated from PBMCs. In DNA, the CDR3 is TGTGCCAGCAGCTTCGGTGGGGGCCAAGCTAACTATGGCTACACCTTC. Amino acids: CASSFGGGQANYGYTF.